The 24 T cell receptor beta chains reported below all come from one sample, sequenced in a study of control samples from healthy donors and cancer patients (dated by TCRdb to 2020 to 2021). Libraries were prepared through the immunoSEQ multiplex PCR assay. TCRdb mirrors the immuneACCESS table, restricted to in-frame sequences. Some clones are absent from its copies; in checked studies, under half trace to an unresolved V gene, and the reason for the others is unknown. The sample has fewer than 200,000 clones on record, approximately 92% of them singletons. The top ten constitute almost 1.5% of the sample. The sample comprised blood. All receptors come from a man younger than 30 in good health.

The genes are TRBV30 and TRBJ1-4; D is uncertain. The CDR3 contains 12 residues. The germline CDR1 and CDR2 sequences are GTSNPN and SVGIG (reference sequence). CDR3 nucleotide sequence: TGTGCTACGGGCAGGCTTAATGAAAAACTGTTTTTT. This encodes CATGRLNEKLFF.

The gene calls are TRBV5-1 and TRBJ2-5; 8 nucleotides align to TRBD1. J gave up 2 bases and V 3 bases, and 3 bases lay outside the gene matches. Germline V gives CDR1 SGHRS, CDR2 YFSETQ. This CDR3 contains 14 residues. This chain's CDR3 is CASSSRQGQETQYF. The CDR3 nucleotides are TGCGCCAGCAGCTCCCGACAGGGGCAAGAGACCCAGTACTTC.

This chain links TRBV19 with TRBJ1-1, with TRBD1 as a possible D gene (6 bases). The CDR3 length is 15 residues. CDR1 LNHDA and CDR2 SQIVND come from the germline V gene (reference sequence). The V end was cut by 3 bases, the J end by 1 base, with 12 bases between. The CDR3, as DNA: TGTGCCAGTAGTATGGGGGGGGCTCCGAACACTGAAGCTTTCTTT. It encodes CASSMGGAPNTEAFF.

The chain recombines TRBV7-9 with TRBJ2-3; TRBD2 matches 11 bases. The junction had 7 bases not matched to a gene; V was cut back by 0 bases and J by 2 bases. The CDR3 runs 18 residues. Germline-derived CDR1 and CDR2 are SEHNR and FQNEAQ (reference sequence). CDR3 sequence: CASSLASGGALNTDTQYF. The CDR3 coding sequence is TGTGCCAGCAGCTTAGCTAGCGGGGGGGCTCTAAACACAGATACGCAGTATTTT.

The chain couples TRBV7-9 to TRBJ1-1; TRBD1 matches 9 bases. CDR1 and CDR2 from the germline V gene are SEHNR and FQNEAQ (reference sequence). V was pared by 7 bases and J by 1 base, with 7 bases of the junction left unmatched. The CDR3 sequence is 15 residues long. CDR3 sequence (DNA): TGTGCCAGCAACAGACAGGACAGGGGGAACACTGAAGCTTTCTTT. Its protein is CASNRQDRGNTEAFF.

This clone was detected once. This chain connects TRBV19 to TRBJ1-5, with unresolved D. The CDR3 runs 14 residues. V was clipped by 1 base and J by 7 bases, with 11 bases between them. Germline CDR1 LNHDA, CDR2 SQIVND (reference sequence). CDR3 DNA sequence: TGTGCCAGTAGTATAGGGCCCGTCGGGCAGCCCCAGCATTTT. Protein product: CASSIGPVGQPQHF. Full variable domain (outside the CDR3, taken from reference TRBV19 and TRBJ1-5): DGGITQSPKYLFRKEGQNVTLSCEQNLNHDAMYWYRQDPGQGLRLIYYSQIVNDFQKGDIAEGYSVSREKKESFPLTVTSAQKNPTAFYLCASSIGPVGQPQHFGDGTRLSIL.

CDR3 region: CASSWPRGSRTDTQYF. CDR3 nucleotide sequence: TGTGCCAGTAGTTGGCCAAGGGGGAGCCGCACAGATACGCAGTATTTT. This rearrangement joins TRBV19 to TRBJ2-3, with D possibly matching TRBD1 (6 bases). The V end lost 5 bases, the J end lost 1 base, and 16 bases lay between the germline ends. This CDR3 has 16 residues. The germline V gene encodes CDR1 LNHDA and CDR2 SQIVND (reference sequence).

The rearrangement joins TRBV28 to TRBJ1-3, with TRBD1 as a possible D gene (5 bases). The CDR3 totals 14 residues. From germline, CDR1 is MDHEN and CDR2 SYDVKM. Trimming removed 8 bases at V and 0 bases at J, with 11 bases between. CDR3 sequence reads: CASGSGPSGNTIYF. The DNA for the CDR3 is TGTGCCAGCGGATCGGGGCCCTCTGGAAACACCATATATTTT.

The gene calls are TRBV7-6 and TRBJ1-6; 8 bases fit TRBD1. Germline CDR1 reads SGHVS; CDR2 reads FNYEAQ. The trim removed 1 base at V and 10 bases at J, leaving 3 bases unmatched. CDR3 size: 14 residues. The CDR3 DNA sequence: TGTGCCAGCAGCTTAGGGACAGGGAGATCACCCCTCCACTTT. Translating it yields CASSLGTGRSPLHF. Looking up the rest from reference TRBV7-6 and TRBJ1-6 gives the full variable domain: GAGVSQSPRYKVTKRGQDVALRCDPISGHVSLYWYRQALGQGPEFLTYFNYEAQQDKSGLPNDRFSAERPEGSISTLTIQRTEQRDSAMYRCASSLGTGRSPLHFGNGTRLTVT.

J is TRBJ1-4 and V is TRBV7-8; no clear D gene. This CDR3 has 15 residues. V was pared by 4 bases and J by 0 bases, with 9 bases between. Germline V lookup: CDR1 SGHVS, CDR2 FQNEAQ. The CDR3 bases are TGTGCCAGCAGCTACCGACATCCAACTAATGAAAAACTGTTTTTT. Translation gives CASSYRHPTNEKLFF.

With regard to this clone: Germline is not matched at one junction end, which may reflect a read error. This chain links TRBV19 with TRBJ2-4, with D possibly called TRBD1 or TRBD2 (6 bases each). Per germline, CDR1 LNHDA and CDR2 SQIVND (reference sequence). This CDR3 region has 15 residues. CDR3 in DNA: TGTGCCAGTAGTAAGGGGGGCGGTCTCGGAAACATTCGGTACTTC. Its protein is CASSKGGGLGNIRYF. Filled out from reference TRBV19 and TRBJ2-4, the complete variable domain reads DGGITQSPKYLFRKEGQNVTLSCEQNLNHDAMYWYRQDPGQGLRLIYYSQIVNDFQKGDIAEGYSVSREKKESFPLTVTSAQKNPTAFYLCASSKGGGLGNIRYFGAGTRLSVL.

This chain connects TRBV19 to TRBJ2-7; 8 bases match TRBD1. The CDR3 is made up of 15 amino acids. Losses at the gene ends were 5 bases for V and 5 bases for J; bases not matched to a gene: 11. CDR1 and CDR2 (germline): LNHDA, SQIVND (reference sequence). The CDR3 DNA follows: TGTGCCAGTAGTTCCCGGACAGGGTCTCGACACGAGCAGTACTTC. Translation: CASSSRTGSRHEQYF.

Points on this clone: Additional DNA sequences in this sample encode the identical CDR3. The V gene is TRBV4-2, the J gene TRBJ2-3; no clear D. The CDR3 consists of 14 residues. CDR1 and CDR2 (germline): LGHNA, YNFKEQ. Between the trimmed V and J ends, which lost 7 bases and 1 base, there was a span of 12 bases. Here the CDR3 DNA reads TGTGCCAGCACCTCCGATGCTCGCACAGATACGCAGTATTTT. Translated, it gives CASTSDARTDTQYF.

CDR3 in amino acids: CASSPFQETQYF. Written as DNA, the CDR3 is TGTGCCAGTAGTCCTTTCCAAGAGACCCAGTACTTC. The chain links TRBV19 to TRBJ2-5; the D is unclear. The CDR3 extends over 12 amino acids. V was clipped by 5 bases and J by 1 base, with 5 bases between them. CDR1 LNHDA and CDR2 SQIVND come from the germline V gene (reference sequence).

The chain combines TRBV6-6 with TRBJ1-2, with TRBD1 matching over 9 bases. The V segment lost 6 bases and the J segment 8 bases; nucleotides outside the gene matches: 7. CDR3 length: 13 residues. The germline V gene encodes CDR1 MNHNY and CDR2 SVGAGI (reference sequence). For the CDR3, the DNA is TGTGCCAGCAGCCGGGGACAGGGCGACGGCTACACCTTC. Translating gives CASSRGQGDGYTF.

V and J are TRBV3-1 (or the pseudogene TRBV3-2) and TRBJ2-3; D might be TRBD2 (7 bases). Germline CDR1 reads LGHDT; CDR2 reads YNNKEL (reference sequence). Trimming pared 1 base from V and 6 bases from J, leaving 20 bases between. This CDR3 is built from 17 residues. CDR3 in amino acids: CASSQVWGGGAMDTQYF. The CDR3 bases are TGTGCCAGCAGCCAAGTGTGGGGAGGGGGGGCAATGGATACGCAGTATTTT.

This chain uses TRBV19 with TRBJ1-5; a weak D match, TRBD1 (5 bases). CDR3 length: 13 amino acids. Germline V gives CDR1 LNHDA, CDR2 SQIVND (reference sequence). The V and J ends lost 9 bases and 4 bases respectively, with 13 bases between them. CDR3 residues: CASRREGNQPQHF. CDR3 nucleotide sequence: TGTGCCAGCAGGAGGGAGGGGAATCAGCCCCAGCATTTT.

The genes are TRBV10-3 and TRBJ1-5; D not resolved. V was pared by 3 bases and J by 4 bases, with 4 bases between. This CDR3 has 12 amino acids. Looked up from germline, CDR1 is ENHRY and CDR2 is SYGVKD. DNA of the CDR3: TGTGCCATCAGTGACAATAATCAGCCCCAGCATTTT. Translated, it gives CAISDNNQPQHF.

The chain couples TRBV30 to TRBJ2-5; 7 bases are a match to TRBD2. CDR1 and CDR2 (germline): GTSNPN, SVGIG (reference sequence). Losses at the gene ends were 2 bases for V and 2 bases for J; bases not matched to a gene: 11. This CDR3 has 16 residues. In DNA form, the CDR3 reads TGTGCCTGGAGTCTCGGACTAGTGGGGGGTCAAGAGACCCAGTACTTC. Its protein is CAWSLGLVGGQETQYF.

V and J are TRBV3-1 (or the pseudogene TRBV3-2) and TRBJ2-5; D uncertain. V was clipped by 3 bases and J by 10 bases, with 9 bases between them. This CDR3 has 11 amino acids. CDR1 and CDR2 (germline): LGHDT, YNNKEL (reference sequence). This chain's CDR3 is CASSHSSNQYF. The CDR3 DNA is TGTGCCAGCAGCCACTCGAGTAACCAGTACTTC.

The chain has TRBV18 and TRBJ2-3; D not resolved. Germline loops: CDR1 KGHSH, CDR2 LQKENI. With 4 bases removed from V and 0 bases from J, the gap between germline ends came to 17 bases. The CDR3 spans 17 residues. The CDR3, as DNA: TGTGCCAGCTCACTAAACACAATAAAATATAGCACAGATACGCAGTATTTT. This codes for CASSLNTIKYSTDTQYF.

This rearrangement joins TRBV6-5 to TRBJ2-4; D may correspond to TRBD1 or TRBD2 (5 bases each). Germline loops: CDR1 MNHEY, CDR2 SVGAGI. Trimming pared 2 bases from V and 8 bases from J, leaving 16 bases between. This CDR3 is built from 15 residues. The CDR3 region is CASSYGDPSGYIQYF. CDR3 DNA: TGTGCCAGCAGTTACGGGGACCCCTCCGGTTACATTCAGTACTTC.

This chain links TRBV9 with TRBJ2-3; the match to TRBD2 covers 9 bases. The V gene's germline CDR1 is SGDLS and CDR2 YYNGEE. With V trimmed by 2 bases and J by 0 bases, 4 bases remained unmatched. The CDR3 runs 16 residues. Here the CDR3 reads CASSVTSGFSTDTQYF. Here the CDR3 DNA reads TGTGCCAGCAGCGTCACTAGCGGGTTCAGCACAGATACGCAGTATTTT.

The chain uses TRBV10-2 and TRBJ2-4; 7 bases are shared with TRBD2. CDR1 WSHSY and CDR2 SAAADI come from the germline V gene. The V segment lost 5 bases and the J segment 8 bases; nucleotides outside the gene matches: 6. The CDR3 covers 13 residues. The CDR3 sequence is CASSSGGRYIQYF. For the CDR3, the DNA is TGCGCCAGCAGTTCGGGGGGTCGATACATTCAGTACTTC.